This note documents a single T cell receptor beta chain sequence. Its target is unknown. The data stem from a study of T cells in narcolepsy. Findings of the study overall: Autoreactive HCRT-specific and TRIB2-specific clonotypes were marked in same-patient CSF-versus-blood CD4+ comparisons. Blood of same and different patients, but not healthy controls, reportedly held recurring autoreactive clonotypes. No autoreactive T cell clone sequences appeared in some memory CD4+ repertoires.

Using immunoSEQ multiplex PCR, the repertoire was profiled, and TCRdb retains in-frame clones only, with some absent. The profile covers about 33,000 clones, with 90% appearing a single time and approximately 1.2% taken by the ten largest. Germline CDR1 GTSNPN, CDR2 SVGIG (reference sequence). V shed 6 bases and J shed 6 bases, with 26 bases lying between them. This CDR3 region has 17 residues. The clonotype comes from a human donor with narcolepsy. V and J are TRBV30 and TRBJ1-4, with D possibly matching TRBD1 (5 bases). The material sequenced was CD45RA- memory CD4+ T cells from PBMCs. CDR3 region: CACGGKLRRFSHEKLFF. Written as DNA, the CDR3 is TGTGCCTGTGGGGGTAAGCTGAGGAGGTTTTCGCATGAAAAACTGTTTTTT.